This TCR beta chain was sequenced in a study of T cell responses to AZD1222 COVID-19 vaccine. Study-level results: Clonal diversity was possibly underestimated, and white British individuals and females predominated among donors.

The repertoire was sequenced with immunoSEQ multiplex PCR; TCRdb's copy has only in-frame clones and lacks some. The sample holds 100,000 to 150,000 clones, about 88% seen once. Comment on this clone: Its antigen is unidentified.

The germline CDR1 and CDR2 sequences are MNHNS and SASEGT. The CDR3 loop spans 16 amino acids. Trimming took off 0 bases at V and 9 bases at J, with 15 bases between the two ends. Combined were second doses at about 4 or about 12 weeks. The chain links TRBV6-1 to TRBJ1-6, with unresolved D. Sequencing was performed on peripheral blood, taken 28 days after the second AZD1222 dose. The clonotype was recovered from an adult who received the AZD1222 COVID-19 vaccine. CDR3 sequence: CASSEAATPTGSPLHF. The CDR3 DNA reads TGTGCCAGCAGTGAAGCGGCGACCCCAACGGGTTCACCCCTCCACTTT.